This TCR beta chain was observed in a study of control samples from healthy donors and cancer patients. Profiled with immunoSEQ multiplex PCR; TCRdb holds only in-frame clones, not every one. The sample records around 51,000 clones, more than 70% being singletons. Germline-derived CDR1 and CDR2 are MDHEN and SYDVKM. Trimming cost V 7 bases and J 5 bases, with 12 bases left between them. The CDR3 runs to 13 residues. Sequencing was performed on PBMCs. This TCR came from a man aged 50-60 years with head and neck cancer. The chain has TRBV28 and TRBJ1-5; TRBD1 might be the D (5 bases). Here the CDR3 DNA reads TGTGCCAGCAATACGGGGGGACATCAGCCCCAGCATTTT. Protein sequence: CASNTGGHQPQHF.